This T cell receptor (beta chain) is from a study of blood T cell repertoires in COVID-19 (TCRdb year 2020). The study in broad terms: The collaborator samples originated in the United States, Italy and Spain and spanned the acute and convalescent phases of COVID-19. Where HLA class I and class II types were available, the types were taken from metadata supplied by the sample provider, not from assay-based typing. Deeply sampled blood TCRbeta repertoires from subjects exposed to, actively infected with, or recovered from COVID-19 were included in the dataset. A freely available public database, intended as a resource for researchers studying the immune response to SARS-CoV-2, is where the repertoires were released. The prospective study material was composed of cDNA or gDNA derived from T cells, B-cell-depleted T cells, or PBMCs. Sample metadata almost always included a de-identified subject ID, COVID-19 status, age in years and sex. Samples were obtained from the ongoing ImmuneRACE study (first 160 participants) and from about 1,300 subjects provided by 6 global collaborators.

About this clone itself: Its antigen is still unknown. Nothing much larger sits one base from this clone, and base qualities are not available.

In the prospective study, participants were roughly 18 to 100 years old, resided in fewer than 25 geographic areas of the United States, and were enrolled through a virtual design. Cohort assignment in the prospective study relied on participant-reported clinical history from a screening survey and a study questionnaire. Recovered participants in ImmuneRACE Cohort 3 were defined as having two consecutive negative NP/OP PCR tests, clearance from a healthcare professional, or resolution of symptoms. Mobile phlebotomists in the prospective study collected whole blood, serum and a nasopharyngeal or oropharyngeal swab from every participant. Participants in the prospective study had the option to provide additional blood draws and questionnaires over a roughly 2-month period. Prospective study blood samples were shipped either frozen or at room temperature before DNA extraction. The CDR1 and CDR2 encoded by the germline V gene are MGHRA and YSYEKL. V is reduced by 1 base and J by 9 bases, leaving a spacing of 18 bases between them. The CDR3 runs 15 residues from the cysteine to the phenylalanine. Here the CDR3 DNA is all that survives: 45 bases in frame from base 1.

TCRbeta CDR3 regions were amplified from genomic DNA by means of the immunoSEQ Assay, a bias-controlled multiplex PCR. In the authors' own workflow: The number of nucleated cells in each sample was estimated by amplification of reference gene primers within the assay. To quantify the absolute abundance of each unique TCRbeta CDR3 rearrangement, sequence reads were collapsed and filtered. For each sample, productive Simpson clonality was calculated by taking the square root of Simpson's diversity index across productive rearrangements. TCRdb holds this immuneACCESS table with in-frame rearrangements only. Some clones are missing; in checked studies, unresolved V genes explain under half, and the rest has no known cause. That table furnishes V, J and clone size, whereas the DNA furnished D and trimming. The sample includes about 230,000 clones, with roughly four fifths observed a single time. The top ten constitute under 2% of the sample.

Study-wide conclusions, independent of this receptor: The quantity of clinical and demographic metadata differed by source and by participant and was supplied without curation.

The sequence was collected from a man in his 60s who had recovered from COVID-19. The chain is encoded by TRBV4-1 joined to TRBJ2-5; a tentative D match to TRBD2 spans 6 bases. Material for sequencing was PBMCs or T cells enriched from blood (not recorded which). The DNA sequence is as follows: TGCGCCAGCAGCCAAGGGTGGGGAGACGGAGGGTCCCAGTACTTC. Its protein product is CASSQGWGDGGSQYF.